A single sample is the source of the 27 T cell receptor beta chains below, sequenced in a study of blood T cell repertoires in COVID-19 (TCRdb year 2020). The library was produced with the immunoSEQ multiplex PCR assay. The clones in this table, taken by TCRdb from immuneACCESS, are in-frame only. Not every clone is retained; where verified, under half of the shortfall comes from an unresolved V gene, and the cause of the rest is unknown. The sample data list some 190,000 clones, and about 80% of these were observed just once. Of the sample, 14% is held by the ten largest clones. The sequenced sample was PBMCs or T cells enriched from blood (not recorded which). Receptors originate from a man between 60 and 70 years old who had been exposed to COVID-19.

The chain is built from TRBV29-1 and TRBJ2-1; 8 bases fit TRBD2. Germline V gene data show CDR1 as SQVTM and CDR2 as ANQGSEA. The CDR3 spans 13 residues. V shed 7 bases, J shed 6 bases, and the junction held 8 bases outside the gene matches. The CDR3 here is CSAVGSGANEQFF. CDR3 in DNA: TGCAGCGCTGTGGGTAGCGGGGCCAATGAGCAGTTCTTC.

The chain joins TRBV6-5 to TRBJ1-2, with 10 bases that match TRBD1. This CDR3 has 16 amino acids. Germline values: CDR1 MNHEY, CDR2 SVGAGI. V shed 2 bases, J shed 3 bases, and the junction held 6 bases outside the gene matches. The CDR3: CASSYLTGTGDYGYTF. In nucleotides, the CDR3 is TGTGCCAGCAGTTACCTCACCGGGACAGGGGACTATGGCTACACCTTC.

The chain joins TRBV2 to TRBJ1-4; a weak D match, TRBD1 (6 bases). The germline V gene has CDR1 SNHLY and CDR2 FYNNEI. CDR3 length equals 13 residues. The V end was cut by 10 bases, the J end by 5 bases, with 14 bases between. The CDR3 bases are TGTGCCACCCACAGGGTTCAAAATGAAAAACTGTTTTTT. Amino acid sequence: CATHRVQNEKLFF.

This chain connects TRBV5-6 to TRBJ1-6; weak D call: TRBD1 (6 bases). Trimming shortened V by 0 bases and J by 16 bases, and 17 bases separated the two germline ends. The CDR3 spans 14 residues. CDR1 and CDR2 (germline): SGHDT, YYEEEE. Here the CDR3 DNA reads TGTGCCAGCAGCTTGGATCGCACAGGGCGATCGCTCCACTTT. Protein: CASSLDRTGRSLHF.

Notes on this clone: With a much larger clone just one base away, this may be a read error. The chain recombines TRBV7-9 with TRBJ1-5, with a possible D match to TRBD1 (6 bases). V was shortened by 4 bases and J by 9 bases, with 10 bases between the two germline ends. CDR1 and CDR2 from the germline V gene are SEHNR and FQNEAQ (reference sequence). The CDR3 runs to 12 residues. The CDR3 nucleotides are TGTGCCAGCAGCTCAGGGGCGGGGCCCCAGCATTTT. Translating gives CASSSGAGPQHF. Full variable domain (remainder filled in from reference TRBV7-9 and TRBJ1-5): DTGVSQNPRHKITKRGQNVTFRCDPISEHNRLYWYRQTLGQGPEFLTYFQNEAQLEKSRLLSDRFSAERPKGSFSTLEIQRTEQGDSAMYLCASSSGAGPQHFGDGTRLSIL.

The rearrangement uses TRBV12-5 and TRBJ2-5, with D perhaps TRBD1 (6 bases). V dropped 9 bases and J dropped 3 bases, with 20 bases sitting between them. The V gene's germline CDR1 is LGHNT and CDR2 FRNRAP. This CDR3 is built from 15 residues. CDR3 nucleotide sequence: TGTGCTAGCGCCCTGGGTCAGGGGATTGAAGAGACCCAGTACTTC. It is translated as CASALGQGIEETQYF.

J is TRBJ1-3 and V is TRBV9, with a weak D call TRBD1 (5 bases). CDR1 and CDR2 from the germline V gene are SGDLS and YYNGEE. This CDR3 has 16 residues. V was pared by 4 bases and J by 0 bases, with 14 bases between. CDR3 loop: CASSPGGGVSGNTIYF. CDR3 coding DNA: TGTGCCAGCAGCCCCGGGGGAGGGGTCTCTGGAAACACCATATATTTT.

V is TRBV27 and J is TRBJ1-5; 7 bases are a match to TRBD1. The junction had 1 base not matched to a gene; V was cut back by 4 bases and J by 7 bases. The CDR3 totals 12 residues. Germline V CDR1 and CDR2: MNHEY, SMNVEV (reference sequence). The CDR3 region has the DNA TGTGCCAGCAGTTCCAGGGGGCAGCCCCAGCATTTT. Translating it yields CASSSRGQPQHF.

In DNA, the CDR3 is TGTGCCAGCAGCCAAGACAGGGGGAGGTCTAGCTATGGCTACACCTTC. Translating gives CASSQDRGRSSYGYTF. The chain carries TRBV3-1 (or the pseudogene TRBV3-2) and TRBJ1-2; the match to TRBD1 covers 7 bases. CDR1 is LGHDT and CDR2 is YNNKEL in the germline V gene (reference sequence). V gave up 0 bases and J gave up 4 bases; unmatched junction bases: 8. CDR3 size: 16 residues.

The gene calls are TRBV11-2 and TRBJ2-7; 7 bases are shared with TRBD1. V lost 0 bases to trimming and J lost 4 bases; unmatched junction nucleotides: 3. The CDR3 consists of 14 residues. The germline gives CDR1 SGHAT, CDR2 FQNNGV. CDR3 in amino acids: CASSLERGPYEQYF. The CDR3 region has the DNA TGTGCCAGCAGCTTAGAGAGGGGGCCGTACGAGCAGTACTTC.

CDR3 bases: TGTGCCAGCAGTGTCCTAACCGGGACTAGCGGGATCTATGAGCAGTTCTTC. Translation gives CASSVLTGTSGIYEQFF. The chain carries TRBV27 and TRBJ2-1, with TRBD2 matching 13 bases. The V gene's germline CDR1 is MNHEY and CDR2 SMNVEV (reference sequence). Germline trimming cut 5 bases from V and 8 bases from J; bases unmatched to any gene: 12. This CDR3 contains 17 residues.

The CDR3 region has the DNA TGTGCCAGCAGCCGCCGGACAGGGAGCACAGATACGCAGTATTTT. Its protein product is CASSRRTGSTDTQYF. The rearrangement links TRBV3-1 (or the pseudogene TRBV3-2) to TRBJ2-3, with 8 bases aligning to TRBD1. Trimming took 4 bases from V and 0 from J; bases not matched to a gene: 3. This CDR3 comprises 15 residues. Germline CDR1 is LGHDT and CDR2 is YNNKEL (reference sequence).

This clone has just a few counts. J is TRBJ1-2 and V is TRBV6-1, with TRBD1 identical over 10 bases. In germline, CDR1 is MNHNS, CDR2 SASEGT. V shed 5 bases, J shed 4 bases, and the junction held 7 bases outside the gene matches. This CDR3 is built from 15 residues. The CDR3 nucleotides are TGTGCCAGCAGTCCACTTGGGACAGGGGTCTATGGCTACACCTTC. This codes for CASSPLGTGVYGYTF.

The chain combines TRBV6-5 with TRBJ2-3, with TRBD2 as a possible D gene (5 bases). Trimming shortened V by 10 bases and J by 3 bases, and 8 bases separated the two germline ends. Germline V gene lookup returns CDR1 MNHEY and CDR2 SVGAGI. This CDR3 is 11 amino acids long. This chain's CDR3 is CATKRTDTQYF. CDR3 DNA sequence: TGTGCCACCAAGCGGACAGATACGCAGTATTTT.

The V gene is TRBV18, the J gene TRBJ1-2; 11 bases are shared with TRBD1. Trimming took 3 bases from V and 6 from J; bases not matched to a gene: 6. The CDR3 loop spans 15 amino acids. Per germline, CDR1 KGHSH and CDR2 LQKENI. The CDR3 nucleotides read TGTGCCAGCTCACCCCGGACAGGGGGCGGAAATGGCTACACCTTC. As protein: CASSPRTGGGNGYTF.

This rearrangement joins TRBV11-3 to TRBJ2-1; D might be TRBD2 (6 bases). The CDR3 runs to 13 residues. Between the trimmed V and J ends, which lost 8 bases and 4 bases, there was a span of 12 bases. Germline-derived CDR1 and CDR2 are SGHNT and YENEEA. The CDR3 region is CASSMGGYNEQFF. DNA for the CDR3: TGTGCCAGCTCCATGGGGGGATACAATGAGCAGTTCTTC.

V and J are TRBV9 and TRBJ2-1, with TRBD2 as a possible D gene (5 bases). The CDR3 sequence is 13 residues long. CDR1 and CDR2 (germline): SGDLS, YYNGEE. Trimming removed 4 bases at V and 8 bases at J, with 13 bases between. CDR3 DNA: TGTGCCAGCAGCTTGCGGACTGGGGATGAGCAGTTCTTC. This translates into CASSLRTGDEQFF.

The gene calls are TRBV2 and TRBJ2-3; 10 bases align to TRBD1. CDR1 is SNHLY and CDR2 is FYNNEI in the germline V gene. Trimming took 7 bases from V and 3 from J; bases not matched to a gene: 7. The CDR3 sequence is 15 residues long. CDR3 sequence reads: CASNRGQGGTDTQYF. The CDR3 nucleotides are TGTGCCAGCAACCGAGGACAGGGGGGAACAGATACGCAGTATTTT.

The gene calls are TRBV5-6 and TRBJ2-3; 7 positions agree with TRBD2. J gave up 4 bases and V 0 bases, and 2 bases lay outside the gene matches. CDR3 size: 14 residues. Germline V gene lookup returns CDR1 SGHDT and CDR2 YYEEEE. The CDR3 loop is CASSLGLAADTQYF. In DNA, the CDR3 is TGTGCCAGCAGCTTGGGCCTAGCGGCAGATACGCAGTATTTT.

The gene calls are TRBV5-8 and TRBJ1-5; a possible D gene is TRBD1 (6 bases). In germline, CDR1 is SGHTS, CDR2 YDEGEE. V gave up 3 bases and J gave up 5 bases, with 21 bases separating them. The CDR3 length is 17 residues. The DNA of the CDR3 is TGTGCCAGCAGCTCGGGTTTGATTTCAGGGGCCCATCAGCCCCAGCATTTT. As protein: CASSSGLISGAHQPQHF.

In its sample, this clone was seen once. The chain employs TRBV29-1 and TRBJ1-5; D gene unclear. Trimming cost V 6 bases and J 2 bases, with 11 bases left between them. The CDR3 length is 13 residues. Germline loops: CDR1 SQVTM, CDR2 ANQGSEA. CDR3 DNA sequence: TGCAGCGTGGGAGACCAGGGCAATCAGCCCCAGCATTTT. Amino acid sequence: CSVGDQGNQPQHF.

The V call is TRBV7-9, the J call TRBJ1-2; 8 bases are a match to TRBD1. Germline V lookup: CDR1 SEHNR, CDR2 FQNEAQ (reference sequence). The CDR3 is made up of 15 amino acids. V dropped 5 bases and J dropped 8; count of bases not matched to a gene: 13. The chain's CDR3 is CASSHPTGGRYGYTF. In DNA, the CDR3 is TGTGCCAGCAGCCATCCCACAGGGGGAAGGTACGGCTACACCTTC.

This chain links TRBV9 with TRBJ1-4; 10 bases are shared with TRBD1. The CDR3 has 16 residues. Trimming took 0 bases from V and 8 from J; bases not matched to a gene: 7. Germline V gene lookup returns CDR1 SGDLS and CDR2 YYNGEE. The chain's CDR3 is CASSVAPTGGEEKLFF. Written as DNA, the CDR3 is TGTGCCAGCAGCGTAGCCCCGACAGGGGGCGAGGAAAAACTGTTTTTT.

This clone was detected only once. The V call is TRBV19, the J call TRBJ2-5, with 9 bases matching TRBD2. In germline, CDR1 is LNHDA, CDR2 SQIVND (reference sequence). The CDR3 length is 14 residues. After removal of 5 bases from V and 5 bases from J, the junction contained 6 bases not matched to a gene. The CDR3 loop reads CASSGLAGGETQYF. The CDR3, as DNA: TGTGCCAGTAGTGGACTGGCGGGAGGGGAGACCCAGTACTTC.

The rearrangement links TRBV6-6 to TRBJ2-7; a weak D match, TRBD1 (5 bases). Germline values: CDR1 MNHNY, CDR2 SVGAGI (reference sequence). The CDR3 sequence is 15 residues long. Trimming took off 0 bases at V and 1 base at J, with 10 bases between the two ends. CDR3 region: CASSYSGQGSYEQYF. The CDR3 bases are TGTGCCAGCAGTTACTCGGGGCAGGGTTCCTACGAGCAGTACTTC.

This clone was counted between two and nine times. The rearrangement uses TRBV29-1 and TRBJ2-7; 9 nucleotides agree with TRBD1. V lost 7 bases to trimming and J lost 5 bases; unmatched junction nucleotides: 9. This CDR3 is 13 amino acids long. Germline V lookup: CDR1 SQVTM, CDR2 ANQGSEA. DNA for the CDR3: TGCAGCGCCTTGGGACAGGGTCTCCACGAGCAGTACTTC. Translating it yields CSALGQGLHEQYF.

The CDR3 loop reads CASSLIGGRNHPDTQYF. The DNA of the CDR3 is TGTGCCAGCAGTTTAATCGGCGGGAGAAATCATCCAGATACGCAGTATTTT. The chain is built from TRBV27 and TRBJ2-3; 7 bases fit TRBD2. The germline V gene encodes CDR1 MNHEY and CDR2 SMNVEV (reference sequence). V gave up 2 bases and J gave up 4 bases; unmatched junction bases: 12. The CDR3 totals 17 residues.